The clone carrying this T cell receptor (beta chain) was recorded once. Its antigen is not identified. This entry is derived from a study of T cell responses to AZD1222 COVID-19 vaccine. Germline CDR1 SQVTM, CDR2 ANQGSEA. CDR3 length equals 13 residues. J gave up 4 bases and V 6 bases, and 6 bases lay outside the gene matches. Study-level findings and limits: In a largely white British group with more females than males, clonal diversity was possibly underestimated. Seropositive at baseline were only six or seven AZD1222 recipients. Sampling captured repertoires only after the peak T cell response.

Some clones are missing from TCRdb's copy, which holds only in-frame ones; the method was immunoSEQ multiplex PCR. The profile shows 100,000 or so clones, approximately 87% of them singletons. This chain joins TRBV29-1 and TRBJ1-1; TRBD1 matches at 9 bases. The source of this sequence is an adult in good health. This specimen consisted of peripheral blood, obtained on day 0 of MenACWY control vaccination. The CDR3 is CSVAKDRGTEAFF. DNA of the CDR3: TGCAGCGTGGCAAAGGACAGGGGCACTGAAGCTTTCTTT. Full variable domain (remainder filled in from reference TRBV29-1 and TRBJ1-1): SAVISQKPSRDICQRGTSLTIQCQVDSQVTMMFWYRQQPGQSLTLIATANQGSEATYESGFVIDKFPISRPNLTFSTLTVSNMSPEDSSIYLCSVAKDRGTEAFFGQGTRLTVV.